These T cell receptor beta chains were read from a single sample in a study of naive and memory T cell subsets. TCRdb itself ran the 5' RACE reads through MiXCR, one entry per CDR3 protein. The sample has around 48,000 distinct CDR3 sequences, approximately 4.8% seen once; the top ten hold around 0.88%. These receptors all stem from a female donor in good health. Both conserved end residues are part of each CDR3. The D gene is left open where the match is weak. Only part of the rows carry a size: once, few, many, or a class if the clone is expanded.

J gene | V gene | D gene | clone size | CDR3 DNA | CDR3 protein
TRBJ2-5 | TRBV20-1 | - | many | TGCAGTGCAAACAGGGTGAAAGGCCAAGAGACCCAGTACTTC | CSANRVKGQETQYF
TRBJ1-1 | TRBV12-3/TRBV12-4 | - | many | TGTGCCAGCACCGTAATCACTGAAGCTTTCTTT | CASTVITEAFF
TRBJ2-1 | TRBV7-9 | TRBD2 | many | TGTGCCAGCACCTTACCCGGGACTAGCGGACCAACCCTTGGGGATGAGCAGTTCTTC | CASTLPGTSGPTLGDEQFF
TRBJ2-2 | TRBV9 | TRBD1 | few | TGTGCCAGCAGCGTCCTGGGACAGGGATCGATCGGGGAGCTGTTTTTT | CASSVLGQGSIGELFF
TRBJ2-7 | TRBV24-1 | - | many | TGTGCCACCAGTGAGACCAGGGTCGGGGGCAGGTCGGACGAGCAGTACTTC | CATSETRVGGRSDEQYF
TRBJ2-1 | TRBV7-8 | - | many | TGTGCCAGCAGCTTAGAGATGCTAGCCAATGAGCAGTTCTTC | CASSLEMLANEQFF
TRBJ2-2 | TRBV20-1 | TRBD2 | many | TGCAGTGCTATGGGACTAGCGAACACCGGGGAGCTGTTTTTT | CSAMGLANTGELFF
TRBJ1-5 | TRBV6-6 | TRBD1 | many | TGTGCCAGCAGGACGACAGGGGATCAGCCCCAGCATTTT | CASRTTGDQPQHF
TRBJ1-3 | TRBV6-5 | - | many | TGTGCCAGCAGCCCGGGCATTACCTCTGGAAACACCATATATTTT | CASSPGITSGNTIYF
TRBJ2-1 | TRBV7-2 | - | many | TGTGCCAGCAGCCCAACTAACGAGCAGTTCTTC | CASSPTNEQFF
TRBJ1-1 | TRBV14 | - | many | TGTGCCAGCAGCCAAGAAAGAATAGGTACTGAAGCTTTCTTT | CASSQERIGTEAFF
TRBJ2-2 | TRBV29-1 | TRBD2 | many | TGCAGCGTTGGCGGGCTAGCGGGAGGGCCTGGCACCGGGGAGCTGTTTTTT | CSVGGLAGGPGTGELFF
TRBJ2-7 | TRBV18 | - | many | TGTGCCAGCTCCTCTAAGAGCAACTACGAGCAGTACTTC | CASSSKSNYEQYF
TRBJ2-4 | TRBV5-5 | TRBD2 | many | TGTGCCAGCAACCCGCGCGGTACGGGAGGGGGGGCCAAAAACATTCAGTACTTC | CASNPRGTGGGAKNIQYF
TRBJ1-2 | TRBV7-9 | - | - | TGTGCCAGCAGCTTAGGCCAGGGAGGGTATGGCTACACCTTC | CASSLGQGGYGYTF
TRBJ2-5 | TRBV25-1 | - | few | TGTGCCAGCAGCGACAGAAAAAGGGCAATAGCGCACCAAGAGACCCAGTACTTC | CASSDRKRAIAHQETQYF
TRBJ2-1 | TRBV12-3/TRBV12-4 | TRBD2 | many | TGTGCCAGCGGTGGACTAGCGGGAACCTCCTACAATGAGCAGTTCTTC | CASGGLAGTSYNEQFF
TRBJ1-3 | TRBV28 | - | many | TGTGCCAGCAGTTTCGGCGGGCCTCCTGGAAACACCATATATTTT | CASSFGGPPGNTIYF
TRBJ2-5 | TRBV28 | TRBD2 | few | TGTGCCAGCAGTTTATTACTAGCGGGCAAAGAGACCCAGTACTTC | CASSLLLAGKETQYF
TRBJ2-2 | TRBV9 | TRBD1 | many | TGTGCCAGCAGCCCTCCCGCCGGACAGGGGGCAATTGGGGAGCTGTTTTTT | CASSPPAGQGAIGELFF
TRBJ1-2 | TRBV6-5 | TRBD1 | many | TGTGCCAGCAGGCTAAACCGGGACAGGGGTAACTATGGCTACACCTTC | CASRLNRDRGNYGYTF
TRBJ2-7 | TRBV28 | - | many | TGTGCCAGCAAAGGGGGGGGGACCTACGAGCAGTACTTC | CASKGGGTYEQYF
TRBJ2-1 | TRBV5-1 | TRBD1 | few | TGCGCCAGTATCCCGGGACAGGGATTACCGTACAGGGATGAGCAGTTCTTC | CASIPGQGLPYRDEQFF
TRBJ2-7 | TRBV6-1 | - | - | TGTGCCAGCAGTGAGTGGTACCCGATTACGTCCTACGAGCAGTACTTC | CASSEWYPITSYEQYF
TRBJ1-6 | TRBV2 | - | many | TGTGCCAGCAGTGAAGCGCTGGGCAGCCTCAAGCCTAATTCACCCCTCCACTTT | CASSEALGSLKPNSPLHF
TRBJ2-7 | TRBV20-1 | - | many | TGCAGTGCTAGAGATTTGCACGGCTCCTACGAGCAGTACTTC | CSARDLHGSYEQYF
TRBJ2-1 | TRBV10-2 | TRBD2 | few | TGCGCCAGCGGGGTAACTAGCGGGCACAATGAGCAGTTCTTC | CASGVTSGHNEQFF
TRBJ2-7 | TRBV7-3 | - | many | TGTGCCAGCAGCATCGGCGTGCAGCACTCCTACGAGCAGTACTTC | CASSIGVQHSYEQYF
TRBJ2-1 | TRBV19 | TRBD2 | many | TGTGCCAGTAGTACCTTAGCGGGAGGCGACGTTTTC | CASSTLAGGDVF
TRBJ2-3 | TRBV25-1 | TRBD2 | many | TGTGCCAGCAGTGAAATTAGCGGGAGCACAGATACGCAGTATTTT | CASSEISGSTDTQYF
TRBJ2-1 | TRBV6-2/TRBV6-3 | TRBD2 | - | TGTGCCAGCCGGACTAGCGGGAGAAAGGTCAATGAGCAGTTCTTC | CASRTSGRKVNEQFF
TRBJ1-2 | TRBV28 | - | few | TGTGCCAGCAGGTCCCATCCGGGAGGCTATGGCGACACCTTC | CASRSHPGGYGDTF
TRBJ1-6 | TRBV19 | - | many | TGTGCCAGTAGTGGTCGGGACACCGGTAATTCACCCCTCCACTTT | CASSGRDTGNSPLHF
TRBJ2-3 | TRBV19 | TRBD2 | many | TGTGCCAGTAGTATGGGCGGGAGCCGTGAAGATACGCAGTATTTT | CASSMGGSREDTQYF
TRBJ2-7 | TRBV6-1 | TRBD2 | few | TGTGCCAGCAGTGTGAGCGGGACCTCCTACGAGCAGTACTTC | CASSVSGTSYEQYF
TRBJ2-1 | TRBV12-3/TRBV12-4 | - | many | TGTGCCAGCAGCCAACCTCCCCTTATTAATGAGCAGTTCTTC | CASSQPPLINEQFF
TRBJ2-1 | TRBV30 | - | many | TGTGCCTGGACCTACCCCCCGGGGGCGGGGTCCTCCTACAATGAGCAGTTCTTC | CAWTYPPGAGSSYNEQFF
TRBJ2-7 | TRBV12-3/TRBV12-4 | - | many | TGTGCCAGCAGTACCCGCAGGGTTGACTACGAGCAGTACTTC | CASSTRRVDYEQYF
TRBJ2-3 | TRBV4-2 | - | many | TGTGCCAGCAGCCCCCCCGGTGGTCCCGAGGGAGATACGCAGTATTTT | CASSPPGGPEGDTQYF
TRBJ2-1 | TRBV2 | TRBD2 | many | TGTGCCAGCTTCCCCGGGGGGGAGGGGGTCAATGAGCAGTTCTTC | CASFPGGEGVNEQFF
TRBJ1-1 | TRBV6-1 | - | many | TGTGCCAGCACAGGGGCGCCGGTTGAGACTGAAGCTTTCTTT | CASTGAPVETEAFF
TRBJ2-3 | TRBV5-1 | - | few | TGCGCCAGCAGCTTGGAAGGCTTCTCTAGCACAGATACGCAGTATTTT | CASSLEGFSSTDTQYF
TRBJ1-2 | TRBV6-2/TRBV6-3 | - | - | TGTGCCAGCAGTTTCGACATCGGCTATGGCGACACCTTC | CASSFDIGYGDTF
TRBJ2-2 | TRBV15 | TRBD2 | many | TGTGCCACCAGCACCCCCCGCCCCCGAGAGGCTAGCGGGAGATCCGGGGAGCTGTTTTTT | CATSTPRPREASGRSGELFF
TRBJ2-7 | TRBV6-5 | - | many | TGTGCCAGCAGTTACACCCCGGACACTCGATTTTACGAGCAGTACTTC | CASSYTPDTRFYEQYF
TRBJ2-7 | TRBV5-4 | - | few | TGTGCCAGCAGCTTGGACCAGTACGAGCAGTACTTC | CASSLDQYEQYF
TRBJ2-3 | TRBV28 | - | many | TGTGCCAGCAGTAAAGATGCAGATACGCAGTATTTT | CASSKDADTQYF
TRBJ2-4 | TRBV30 | - | many | TGTGCCTGGAGGACGGGATTAGCCAAAAACATTCAGTACTTC | CAWRTGLAKNIQYF
TRBJ1-2 | TRBV18 | - | many | TGTGCCAGCTCACCGGGGGTAGAGGCTTATGGCTACACCTTC | CASSPGVEAYGYTF
TRBJ2-3 | TRBV27 | TRBD2 | many | TGTGCCAGCGGACTAGCGGGCTACCGGGATACGCAGTATTTT | CASGLAGYRDTQYF